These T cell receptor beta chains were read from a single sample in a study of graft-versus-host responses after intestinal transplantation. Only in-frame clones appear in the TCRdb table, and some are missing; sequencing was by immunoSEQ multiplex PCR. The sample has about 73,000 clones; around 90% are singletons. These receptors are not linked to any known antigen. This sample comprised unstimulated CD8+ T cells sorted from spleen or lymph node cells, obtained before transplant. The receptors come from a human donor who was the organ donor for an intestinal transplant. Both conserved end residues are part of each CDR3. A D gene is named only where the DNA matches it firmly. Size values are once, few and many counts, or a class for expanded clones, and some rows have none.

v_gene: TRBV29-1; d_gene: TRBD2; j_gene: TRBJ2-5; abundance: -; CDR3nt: TGCAGCGTTGAGCCGCGGGGGAACCTCCGGGAGACCCAGTACTTC; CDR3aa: CSVEPRGNLRETQYF
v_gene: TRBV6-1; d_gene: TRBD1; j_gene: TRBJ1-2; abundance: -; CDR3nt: TGTGCCAGCAGGGGACAGGGGTACTATGGCTACACCTTC; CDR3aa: CASRGQGYYGYTF
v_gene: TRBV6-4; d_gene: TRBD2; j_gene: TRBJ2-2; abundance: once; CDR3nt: TGTGCCAGCAGTGCCGGGGAGGGCGGAGAGCTGTTTTTT; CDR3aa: CASSAGEGGELFF
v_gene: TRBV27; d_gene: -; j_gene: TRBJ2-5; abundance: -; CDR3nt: TGTGCCAGCAGTCCCGGACTGGCAACGTACGAGACCCAGTACTTC; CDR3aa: CASSPGLATYETQYF
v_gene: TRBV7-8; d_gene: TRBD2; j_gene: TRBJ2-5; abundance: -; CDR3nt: TGTGCCAGCAGCTTAGAATGGGGGGGGGAGACCCAGTACTTC; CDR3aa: CASSLEWGGETQYF
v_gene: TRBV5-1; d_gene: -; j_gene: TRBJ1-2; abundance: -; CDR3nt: TGCGCCAGCAGCTTGGACAGGCTGAGAGGCTATGGCTACACCTTC; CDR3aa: CASSLDRLRGYGYTF
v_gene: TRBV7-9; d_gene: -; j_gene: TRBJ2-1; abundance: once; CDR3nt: TGTGCCAGCAGCTTATTTCCACTGTTGGATGAGCAGTTCTTC; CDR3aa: CASSLFPLLDEQFF
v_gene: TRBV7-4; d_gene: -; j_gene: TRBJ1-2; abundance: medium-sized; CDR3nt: TGTGCCAGCAGCTTAGTTGCAGGGTTAGTTAGAGGTTATGGCTACACCTTC; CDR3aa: CASSLVAGLVRGYGYTF
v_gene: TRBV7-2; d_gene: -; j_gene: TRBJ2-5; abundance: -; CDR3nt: TGTGCCAGCAGCCCGGGTGCGGGGGCCCCGCAAGAGACCCAGTACTTC; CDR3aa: CASSPGAGAPQETQYF
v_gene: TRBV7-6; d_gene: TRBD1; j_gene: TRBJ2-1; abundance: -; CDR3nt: TGTGCCAGCAGCTCCCTATCGGGACAGGGATACAATGAGCAGTTCTTC; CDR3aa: CASSSLSGQGYNEQFF
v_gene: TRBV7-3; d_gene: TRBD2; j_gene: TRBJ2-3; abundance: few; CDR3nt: TGTGCCAGCAGCTTAGCGGGGGGATTAGATACGCAGTATTTT; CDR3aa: CASSLAGGLDTQYF